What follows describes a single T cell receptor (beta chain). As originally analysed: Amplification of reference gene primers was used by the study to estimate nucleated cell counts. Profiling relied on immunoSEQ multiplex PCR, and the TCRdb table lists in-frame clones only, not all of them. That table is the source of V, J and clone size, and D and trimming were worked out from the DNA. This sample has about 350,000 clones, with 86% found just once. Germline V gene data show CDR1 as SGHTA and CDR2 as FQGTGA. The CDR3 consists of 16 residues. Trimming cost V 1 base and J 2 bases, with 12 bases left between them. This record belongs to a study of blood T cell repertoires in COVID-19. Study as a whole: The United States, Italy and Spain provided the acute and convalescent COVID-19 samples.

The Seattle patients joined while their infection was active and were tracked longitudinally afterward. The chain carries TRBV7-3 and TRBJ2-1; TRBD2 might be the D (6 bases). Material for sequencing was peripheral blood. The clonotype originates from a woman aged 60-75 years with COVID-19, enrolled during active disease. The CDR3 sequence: CASSLRDSIPYNEQFF. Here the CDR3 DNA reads TGTGCCAGCAGCTTAAGGGACTCCATCCCCTACAATGAGCAGTTCTTC.